Below are 18 T cell receptor beta chains sequenced from a single sample in a study of shared clonotypes between healthy human individuals. This table comes from immunoSEQ multiplex PCR, and its TCRdb copy is limited to in-frame clones, with some not included. The table lists millions of clones, 85% to 95% of them singletons. The sequencing input was naive CD4+ T cells sorted from blood. Indicated subset: CD45RA+ positively selected. The receptor source for this set is a young man in good health.

V usage is TRBV6-5 and J usage is TRBJ1-5; D possibly corresponds to TRBD1 (6 bases). The CDR3 has 14 amino acids. Germline V CDR1 and CDR2: MNHEY, SVGAGI. V shed 5 bases and J shed 11 bases, with 19 bases lying between them. The CDR3 loop is CASSTLDRTAAQHF. DNA of the CDR3: TGTGCCAGCAGTACCCTTGACAGGACTGCGGCCCAGCATTTT.

The chain carries TRBV7-2 and TRBJ2-7; 11 bases line up with TRBD1. The CDR3 covers 15 residues. Germline V gene lookup returns CDR1 SGHTA and CDR2 FQGNSA. With V trimmed by 4 bases and J by 3 bases, 5 bases remained unmatched. The DNA of the CDR3 is TGTGCCAGCAGCTGGACAGGGGGCGCTCTCTACGAGCAGTACTTC. This translates into CASSWTGGALYEQYF. Complete variable domain (other parts from reference TRBV7-2 and TRBJ2-7): GAGVSQSPSNKVTEKGKDVELRCDPISGHTALYWYRQSLGQGLEFLIYFQGNSAPDKSGLPSDRFSAERTGGSVSTLTIQRTQQEDSAVYLCASSWTGGALYEQYFGPGTRLTVT.

The gene calls are TRBV5-1 and TRBJ1-3; unclear D gene. The CDR3 spans 13 residues. In germline, CDR1 is SGHRS, CDR2 YFSETQ. The V end lost 4 bases, the J end lost 4 bases, and 9 bases lay between the germline ends. The CDR3 here is CASSRDPGNTIYF. The DNA of the CDR3 is TGCGCCAGCAGCCGAGATCCAGGAAACACCATATATTTT.

The rearrangement uses TRBV5-1 and TRBJ2-3, with 13 bases lining up with TRBD2. Germline V gene data show CDR1 as SGHRS and CDR2 as YFSETQ. J was trimmed by 4 bases and V by 2 bases; bases with no gene match: 10. This CDR3 spans 18 amino acids. The CDR3 loop reads CASSFSTSGGAKADTQYF. CDR3 in DNA: TGCGCCAGCAGCTTCTCTACTAGCGGGGGGGCCAAGGCAGATACGCAGTATTTT.

The chain combines TRBV11-2 with TRBJ1-5, with 12 bases aligning to TRBD1. After removal of 5 bases from V and 6 bases from J, the junction contained 5 bases not matched to a gene. The CDR3 is 15 residues long. CDR1 and CDR2 (germline): SGHAT, FQNNGV. CDR3 bases: TGTGCCAGCAGCGCCGGGACAGGGGGCGTTCAGCCCCAGCATTTT. Its translation: CASSAGTGGVQPQHF.

The chain couples TRBV28 to TRBJ2-3; unclear D gene. The CDR3 runs to 12 residues. Germline-derived CDR1 and CDR2 are MDHEN and SYDVKM. Trimming removed 4 bases at V and 5 bases at J, with 7 bases between. Here the CDR3 DNA reads TGTGCCAGCAGTTCCCCCGGAGATACGCAGTATTTT. Translation gives CASSSPGDTQYF.

The chain carries TRBV4-3 and TRBJ2-4, with a possible D match to TRBD1 (5 bases). The CDR3 loop spans 17 amino acids. V was trimmed by 1 base and J by 1 base, leaving 14 bases between them. The V gene's germline CDR1 is LGHNA and CDR2 YSLEER. CDR3 in DNA: TGCGCCAGCAGCCAAGTAGGGGTTGGAAGGGCCAAAAACATTCAGTACTTC. Its protein product is CASSQVGVGRAKNIQYF.

The chain joins TRBV18 to TRBJ2-4, with D uncertain. The V and J ends lost 2 bases and 5 bases respectively, with 7 bases between them. This CDR3 has 13 amino acids. CDR1 is KGHSH, CDR2 LQKENI, per germline. The CDR3 loop is CASSPKGQNIQYF. DNA of the CDR3: TGTGCCAGCTCACCAAAGGGCCAAAACATTCAGTACTTC.

The chain combines TRBV15 with TRBJ1-2; no definite D call. The CDR3 spans 13 residues. V dropped 4 bases and J dropped 1 base, with 7 bases sitting between them. Per germline, CDR1 LNHNV and CDR2 YYDKDF (reference sequence). DNA for the CDR3: TGTGCCACCAGCATTGACCTTAACTATGGCTACACCTTC. This encodes CATSIDLNYGYTF.

The V call is TRBV2, the J call TRBJ2-7; TRBD1 matches 10 bases. In germline, CDR1 is SNHLY, CDR2 FYNNEI. The length of the CDR3 is 14 residues. Trimming at V came to 10 bases and at J to 3 bases, leaving 9 bases not matched to a gene. The CDR3 DNA is TGTGCCATGAGTGCGGACAGGGGGGGCTACGAGCAGTACTTC. Protein: CAMSADRGGYEQYF.

The rearrangement links TRBV2 to TRBJ1-2; no firm D call. CDR1 is SNHLY and CDR2 is FYNNEI in the germline V gene. The ends were cut back, 3 bases at V and 4 bases at J, with 9 bases in the middle. This CDR3 is 13 amino acids long. As DNA, the CDR3 is TGTGCCAGCAGTGATCCGGAAATCTATGGCTACACCTTC. Translated: CASSDPEIYGYTF.

The V gene is TRBV28, the J gene TRBJ2-5; tentatively, D is TRBD2 (7 bases). CDR1 is MDHEN and CDR2 is SYDVKM in the germline V gene. The germline V and J ends were trimmed by 3 bases and 2 bases, with 10 bases remaining between them. The CDR3 loop spans 14 amino acids. The CDR3 region is CASSFAGAQETQYF. In nucleotides, the CDR3 is TGTGCCAGCAGTTTCGCGGGGGCACAAGAGACCCAGTACTTC.

In the case of this clone: In the same sample, other DNA sequences code for this CDR3. The chain joins TRBV6-5 to TRBJ1-1; D is ambiguous. The CDR3 totals 13 residues. Trimming took 3 bases from V and 3 from J, leaving 8 bases between them. Germline V gene lookup returns CDR1 MNHEY and CDR2 SVGAGI. CDR3 nucleotide sequence: TGTGCCAGCAGTTATAGCGGGTACACTGAAGCTTTCTTT. Protein: CASSYSGYTEAFF.

This rearrangement joins TRBV19 to TRBJ2-2; a possible D gene is TRBD2 (5 bases). The germline gives CDR1 LNHDA, CDR2 SQIVND (reference sequence). V was trimmed by 1 base and J by 6 bases, leaving 9 bases between them. CDR3 size: 14 residues. CDR3 DNA: TGTGCCAGTAGTATAGGAGGAGGTCCCGGGGAGCTGTTTTTT. It encodes CASSIGGGPGELFF.

This clone was seen just once. The chain carries TRBV27 and TRBJ1-2, with 9 bases lining up with TRBD1. After removal of 4 bases from V and 8 bases from J, the junction contained 8 bases not matched to a gene. Germline V gene lookup returns CDR1 MNHEY and CDR2 SMNVEV (reference sequence). This CDR3 is built from 14 residues. CDR3 loop: CASSSPGTGYGYTF. DNA of the CDR3: TGTGCCAGCAGTTCTCCCGGGACAGGGTACGGCTACACCTTC.

The J gene is TRBJ1-3, the V gene TRBV15, with unresolved D. Germline V gene sequence: CDR1 LNHNV, CDR2 YYDKDF (reference sequence). This CDR3 region has 15 residues. V was trimmed by 3 bases and J by 0 bases, leaving 9 bases between them. The CDR3: CATSSPHRSGNTIYF. The CDR3 coding sequence is TGTGCCACCAGCAGCCCTCACCGCTCTGGAAACACCATATATTTT.

V gene TRBV30 combines with J gene TRBJ1-2; the D gene is possibly TRBD1 (5 bases). The ends were cut back, 1 base at V and 4 bases at J, with 16 bases in the middle. CDR1 is GTSNPN, CDR2 SVGIG, per germline (reference sequence). This CDR3 contains 15 residues. Here the CDR3 reads CAWSGPGLLSYGYTF. The CDR3 coding sequence is TGTGCCTGGAGTGGACCGGGACTCCTAAGCTATGGCTACACCTTC.

The chain is built from TRBV27 and TRBJ1-6; D is possibly TRBD1 (5 bases). Germline CDR1 is MNHEY and CDR2 is SMNVEV (reference sequence). Trimming took 8 bases from V and 2 from J, leaving 10 bases between them. CDR3 length equals 14 residues. This CDR3 reads CASWGWAYNSPLHF. As DNA, the CDR3 is TGTGCCAGCTGGGGGTGGGCCTATAATTCACCCCTCCACTTT.